This TCR beta chain was found in a study of shared clonotypes between healthy human individuals. Worth noting for this clone: Its antigen is unidentified.

Per germline, CDR1 LGHNA and CDR2 YSLEER. Trimming removed 4 bases from V and 6 bases from J, with 14 bases in between. The CDR3 length is 14 residues. TCRdb's table, derived via immunoSEQ multiplex PCR, lists solely in-frame clones and lacks some. This sample carries some 2,000,000 clones, around 95% of them seen once, and the ten largest clones take roughly 0.13%. Division of CD4+ cells produced a CD45RA+ naive subset and a CD45RA-negative memory subset. Study-wide points: Sharing of clonotypes among donors was expected to vary with sequencing depth. Specimens sampled were limited to blood, with tissue repertoires likely differing.

This rearrangement joins TRBV4-3 to TRBJ2-3, with D perhaps matching TRBD2 (6 bases). The sequence was collected from a man aged 18 to 30 in good health. Sequenced sample: naive CD4+ T cells sorted from blood. As to subset: CD45RA+ positively selected. As DNA, the CDR3 is TGCGCCAGCAGCCGGGACTTCGGAACGGATACGCAGTATTTT. Its protein is CASSRDFGTDTQYF.